Each of the 32 T cell receptor beta chains below was sequenced from the same sample in a study of T cell repertoires in cytomegalovirus infection. Which antigens these TCRs recognize remains unknown. In TCRdb, the reads were re-called with MiXCR into one record per CDR3 protein. Of about 60,000 distinct CDR3 sequences in the sample, roughly 34% were seen once. The specimen sequenced was PBMCs, sequenced either directly or after in vitro stimulation (not recorded which). The origin of the receptors is a human donor in good health (CMV status not recorded). Some clones in this sample may be carry-over from other donors' samples.

V usage is TRBV20-1 and J usage is TRBJ2-1; possibly TRBD2 for D (5 bases). CDR1 is DFQATT, CDR2 SNEGSKA, per germline (reference sequence). The ends were cut back, 4 bases at V and 4 bases at J, with 8 bases in the middle. The length of the CDR3 is 12 residues. The CDR3 bases are TGCAGTGCTAAGCGGAAATACAATGAGCAGTTCTTC. Translating gives CSAKRKYNEQFF.

V gene TRBV5-6 combines with J gene TRBJ1-3; D is unclear. Germline CDR1 SGHDT, CDR2 YYEEEE. V was clipped by 1 base and J by 0 bases, with 8 bases between them. This CDR3 contains 15 residues. CDR3: CASSLPSGSGNTIYF. CDR3 nucleotides: TGTGCCAGCAGCTTGCCTTCAGGCTCTGGAAACACCATATATTTT. The full variable domain, completed using reference TRBV5-6 and TRBJ1-3, is DAGVTQSPTHLIKTRGQQVTLRCSPKSGHDTVSWYQQALGQGPQFIFQYYEEEERQRGNFPDRFSGHQFPNYSSELNVNALLLGDSALYLCASSLPSGSGNTIYFGEGSWLTVV.

This clonotype has only one observation. The CDR3 DNA sequence: TGTGCCAGCAGTTACTCGGCTAGCGGGGGGGTTTACAATGAGCAGTTCTTC. Its translation is CASSYSASGGVYNEQFF. The rearrangement links TRBV6-6 to TRBJ2-1; 12 bases match TRBD2. Germline loops: CDR1 MNHNY, CDR2 SVGAGI (reference sequence). V trimming: 0 bases; J trimming: 4 bases; junction bases outside the gene matches: 4. There are 17 residues in the CDR3.

In DNA, the CDR3 is TGTGCCAGCAGTGAGGCAAGGGCGGGGGGTAGTCAAGAGACCCAGTACTTC. Protein product: CASSEARAGGSQETQYF. The chain recombines TRBV2 with TRBJ2-5; 8 nucleotides align to TRBD2. The germline V gene has CDR1 SNHLY and CDR2 FYNNEI. With 3 bases clipped from V and 2 bases from J, the junction kept 11 bases outside the gene matches. The CDR3 is 17 residues long.

This chain connects TRBV5-6 to TRBJ2-3; D not certain. Germline-derived CDR1 and CDR2 are SGHDT and YYEEEE. Trimming pared 5 bases from V and 2 bases from J, leaving 9 bases between. There are 13 residues in the CDR3. CDR3 coding DNA: TGTGCCAGCAGTCGAGACCCCACAGATACGCAGTATTTT. It encodes CASSRDPTDTQYF.

The CDR3 spells CASSTPGTGRSDTQYF. The CDR3 bases are TGTGCCAGCAGCACACCCGGGACAGGGCGATCAGATACGCAGTATTTT. The chain recombines TRBV5-5 with TRBJ2-3; 9 nucleotides line up with TRBD1. Trimming removed 4 bases from V and 4 bases from J; junction bases left unmatched: 10. CDR3 size: 16 residues. The V gene's germline CDR1 is SGHKS and CDR2 YYEKEE (reference sequence).

CDR3: CASSLTGAGTGELFF. CDR3 DNA sequence: TGTGCCAGCAGTCTTACAGGGGCAGGGACCGGGGAGCTGTTTTTT. V usage is TRBV6-5 and J usage is TRBJ2-2; TRBD1 matches at 7 bases. Trimming took 5 bases from V and 5 from J; bases not matched to a gene: 8. There are 15 residues in the CDR3. Germline CDR1 MNHEY, CDR2 SVGAGI.

The V gene is TRBV2, the J gene TRBJ1-6; 7 bases map to TRBD1. Germline V gives CDR1 SNHLY, CDR2 FYNNEI. CDR3 size: 15 residues. V was pared by 6 bases and J by 7 bases, with 9 bases of the junction left unmatched. CDR3 sequence reads: CASRERTGKNSPLHF. The CDR3 bases are TGTGCCAGCAGGGAAAGGACAGGCAAGAATTCACCCCTCCACTTT.

This sequence joins TRBV7-8 and TRBJ2-4, with TRBD2 identical over 9 bases. The ends lost 1 base at V and 6 bases at J; junction bases unmatched: 7. In germline, CDR1 is SGHVS, CDR2 FQNEAQ. The CDR3 consists of 16 residues. CDR3 sequence (DNA): TGTGCCAGCAGCTTAGGGGGCGGGGGGGCTGGAAACATTCAGTACTTC. Translated: CASSLGGGGAGNIQYF. Full variable domain (missing parts from reference TRBV7-8 and TRBJ2-4): GAGVSQSPRYKVAKRGQDVALRCDPISGHVSLFWYQQALGQGPEFLTYFQNEAQLDKSGLPSDRFFAERPEGSVSTLKIQRTQQEDSAVYLCASSLGGGGAGNIQYFGAGTRLSVL.

The gene calls are TRBV19 and TRBJ1-2; D ambiguous. The CDR3 runs to 13 residues. The V end was cut by 2 bases, the J end by 3 bases, with 7 bases between. Germline V lookup: CDR1 LNHDA, CDR2 SQIVND (reference sequence). The CDR3 region is CASSIRGDYGYTF. In nucleotides, the CDR3 is TGTGCCAGTAGTATACGGGGAGACTATGGCTACACCTTC.

This clonotype was recorded at least ten times. The V gene is TRBV7-9, the J gene TRBJ2-7, with D uncertain. In germline, CDR1 is SEHNR, CDR2 FQNEAQ (reference sequence). V shed 5 bases and J shed 2 bases, with 16 bases lying between them. The CDR3 is 15 amino acids. The CDR3 loop reads CASSQLPSEAYEQYF. In DNA, the CDR3 is TGTGCCAGCAGCCAACTCCCGAGCGAGGCCTACGAGCAGTACTTC. Full variable domain (outside the CDR3, taken from reference TRBV7-9 and TRBJ2-7): DTGVSQNPRHKITKRGQNVTFRCDPISEHNRLYWYRQTLGQGPEFLTYFQNEAQLEKSRLLSDRFSAERPKGSFSTLEIQRTEQGDSAMYLCASSQLPSEAYEQYFGPGTRLTVT.

This clonotype was seen more than once but under ten times. The chain is built from TRBV2 and TRBJ2-4, with D perhaps being TRBD1 or TRBD2 (5 bases each). This CDR3 is built from 16 residues. CDR1 and CDR2 from the germline V gene are SNHLY and FYNNEI. V was cut by 2 bases and J by 0 bases, with 11 bases left in between. CDR3 in amino acids: CASSERGRAAKNIQYF. CDR3 bases: TGTGCCAGCAGTGAACGGGGCAGGGCAGCCAAAAACATTCAGTACTTC.

V usage is TRBV12-3 or TRBV12-4 and J usage is TRBJ2-7; TRBD1 matches at 7 bases. V shed 5 bases, J shed 4 bases, and the junction held 5 bases outside the gene matches. CDR3 length: 13 residues. The CDR3 here is CASSTWDSYEQYF. CDR3 in DNA: TGTGCCAGCAGTACTTGGGACAGTTACGAGCAGTACTTC.

The chain combines TRBV6-2 or TRBV6-3 with TRBJ2-2; possible D gene TRBD1, 7 bases. Germline-derived CDR1 and CDR2 are MNHEY and SVGEGT. The CDR3 sequence is 14 residues long. V was trimmed by 6 bases and J by 4 bases, leaving 12 bases between them. CDR3 nucleotide sequence: TGTGCCAGCAGGGTCAGGGGGGTCACCGGGGAGCTGTTTTTT. Residues: CASRVRGVTGELFF.

This clonotype was seen more than once but under ten times. This sequence joins TRBV19 and TRBJ1-5, with D possibly being TRBD1 (5 bases). V lost 5 bases, J lost 0 bases, and 11 bases lay in between. Germline V gives CDR1 LNHDA, CDR2 SQIVND (reference sequence). The CDR3 covers 15 residues. The CDR3 protein is CASSPTAYSNQPQHF. The CDR3 DNA reads as TGTGCCAGTAGTCCGACAGCATATAGCAATCAGCCCCAGCATTTT.

This clonotype was counted a few times. The chain joins TRBV28 to TRBJ2-3; 7 positions agree with TRBD1. The CDR3 contains 18 residues. Trimming took 2 bases from V and 2 from J; bases not matched to a gene: 13. The V gene's germline CDR1 is MDHEN and CDR2 SYDVKM. CDR3 residues: CASSLRGWGQLNTDTQYF. The CDR3 coding sequence is TGTGCCAGCAGTTTACGCGGTTGGGGACAGCTTAACACAGATACGCAGTATTTT.

This clonotype has more than one count but fewer than ten. V and J are TRBV4-1 and TRBJ2-3, with TRBD1 matching over 7 bases. The trim removed 6 bases at V and 4 bases at J, leaving 10 bases unmatched. There are 15 residues in the CDR3. Germline CDR1 is MGHRA and CDR2 is YSYEKL. CDR3 coding DNA: TGCGCCAGCAGTCGCTTTCAACAGGGGCCAGATACGCAGTATTTT. As protein: CASSRFQQGPDTQYF.

V is TRBV19 and J is TRBJ1-5; D is perhaps TRBD1 (6 bases). The CDR3 length is 15 residues. In germline, CDR1 is LNHDA, CDR2 SQIVND (reference sequence). Trimming pared 5 bases from V and 5 bases from J, leaving 16 bases between. In nucleotides, the CDR3 is TGTGCCAGTAGTGTGGCAGGGGCGTGGTATCAGCCCCAGCATTTT. This sequence encodes CASSVAGAWYQPQHF.

This clonotype was detected a few times. This chain uses TRBV7-9 with TRBJ1-2, with 7 bases aligning to TRBD1. This CDR3 is built from 16 residues. The junction had 14 bases not matched to a gene; V was cut back by 7 bases and J by 3 bases. From germline, CDR1 is SEHNR and CDR2 FQNEAQ (reference sequence). CDR3 amino acids: CASTSPGQIFDYGYTF. CDR3 nucleotide sequence: TGTGCCAGCACCTCCCCGGGACAGATTTTCGACTATGGCTACACCTTC.

This clonotype was detected a few times. The genes are TRBV20-1 and TRBJ1-5; D ambiguous. The germline gives CDR1 DFQATT, CDR2 SNEGSKA (reference sequence). The CDR3 has 15 residues. Deletions cut 6 bases from V and 2 bases from J, with 17 bases between. The CDR3 bases are TGCAGTGCCGTTCCGTCGGGCGGGGGCAATCAGCCCCAGCATTTT. It specifies CSAVPSGGGNQPQHF.

Regarding this clonotype: A much larger clone sits a single nucleotide away, making a read error possible. The rearrangement uses TRBV7-2 and TRBJ2-2, with 8 bases identical to TRBD1. V was pared by 7 bases and J by 2 bases, with 3 bases of the junction left unmatched. The CDR3 consists of 14 residues. CDR1 and CDR2 (germline): SGHTA, FQGNSA. The CDR3: CASTGTGNTGELFF. DNA for the CDR3: TGTGCCAGCACCGGGACAGGAAACACCGGGGAGCTGTTTTTT.

This clonotype was observed a few times. J is TRBJ2-5 and V is TRBV12-3 or TRBV12-4, with TRBD2 as a possible D gene (5 bases). V shed 6 bases and J shed 5 bases, with 19 bases lying between them. The length of the CDR3 is 15 residues. CDR3 sequence (DNA): TGTGCCAGCAGCCTGGTTCGGGGAAGGGAGGAGACCCAGTACTTC. Protein product: CASSLVRGREETQYF.

This clonotype was observed a few times. V is TRBV2 and J is TRBJ2-7; 9 nucleotides align to TRBD2. This CDR3 is built from 15 residues. Germline V lookup: CDR1 SNHLY, CDR2 FYNNEI. The V gene end was trimmed by 4 bases and the J gene end by 5 bases; junction bases not matched to a gene: 9. CDR3 amino acids: CASSGGSSGIHEQYF. For the CDR3, the DNA is TGTGCCAGCAGTGGGGGTTCTAGCGGGATCCACGAGCAGTACTTC.

This clonotype has just a few counts. V usage is TRBV6-5 and J usage is TRBJ2-3, with TRBD2 matching 8 bases. Germline loops: CDR1 MNHEY, CDR2 SVGAGI. CDR3 length: 15 residues. V lost 0 bases and J lost 4; bases outside the gene matches: 3. CDR3 in amino acids: CASSYSAGVPDTQYF. The CDR3 nucleotides are TGTGCCAGCAGTTACTCAGCGGGAGTACCAGATACGCAGTATTTT.

A few counts support this clonotype. The V gene is TRBV7-2, the J gene TRBJ2-7, with 8 bases identical to TRBD2. The CDR3 spans 13 residues. The V and J ends lost 5 bases and 2 bases, in that order; junction bases with no gene match: 2. Germline CDR1 and CDR2: SGHTA and FQGNSA. The DNA for the CDR3 is TGTGCCAGCAGCGCGGGGGGCCCCTACGAGCAGTACTTC. Amino acids: CASSAGGPYEQYF.

The chain carries TRBV9 and TRBJ1-2, with 9 bases aligning to TRBD1. Losses at the gene ends were 3 bases for V and 6 bases for J; bases not matched to a gene: 9. The germline V gene has CDR1 SGDLS and CDR2 YYNGEE. This CDR3 is 15 amino acids long. The CDR3 region is CASSATGGASHGYTF. As DNA, the CDR3 is TGTGCCAGCAGCGCTACAGGGGGCGCGTCCCATGGCTACACCTTC.

This clonotype was recorded only once. This chain joins TRBV14 and TRBJ2-3, with 14 bases lining up with TRBD2. The CDR3 runs 18 residues. The germline CDR1 and CDR2 sequences are SGHDN and FVKESK. V was clipped by 1 base and J by 6 bases; unmatched bases: 9. The CDR3 here is CASSQGWTSGRWMDTQYF. In DNA form, the CDR3 reads TGTGCCAGCAGCCAAGGTTGGACTAGCGGGAGGTGGATGGATACGCAGTATTTT.

This clonotype was seen a handful of times. The chain recombines TRBV7-2 with TRBJ1-2; D may be TRBD1 (5 bases). The ends were cut back, 5 bases at V and 3 bases at J, with 10 bases in the middle. This CDR3 has 13 residues. Germline CDR1 and CDR2: SGHTA and FQGNSA. The CDR3 is CASSLREYYGYTF. CDR3 in DNA: TGTGCCAGCAGCCTCAGGGAATACTATGGCTACACCTTC.

This clonotype was recorded many times. The V call is TRBV7-2, the J call TRBJ2-2; 15 nucleotides agree with TRBD2. Unmatched junction bases numbered 9, after V lost 5 bases and J lost 8 bases. CDR3 length equals 17 residues. Germline V gene sequence: CDR1 SGHTA, CDR2 FQGNSA. CDR3 coding DNA: TGTGCCAGCAGCGAGCCGGGACTAGCGGGAGGATGGGGGGAGCTGTTTTTT. It translates to CASSEPGLAGGWGELFF. The complete variable domain, with remaining parts taken from reference TRBV7-2 and TRBJ2-2, reads GAGVSQSPSNKVTEKGKDVELRCDPISGHTALYWYRQSLGQGLEFLIYFQGNSAPDKSGLPSDRFSAERTGGSVSTLTIQRTQQEDSAVYLCASSEPGLAGGWGELFFGEGSRLTVL.

CDR3 DNA: TGCAGTGCCAGGAAGATTTTGGGCTACGAGCAGTACTTC. Its protein product is CSARKILGYEQYF. The chain couples TRBV20-1 to TRBJ2-7, with D unresolved. V dropped 6 bases and J dropped 3 bases, with 15 bases sitting between them. The CDR3 covers 13 residues. The germline V gene encodes CDR1 DFQATT and CDR2 SNEGSKA (reference sequence).

This clonotype has more than one count but fewer than ten. The chain couples TRBV20-1 to TRBJ2-1; possibly TRBD1 or TRBD2 for D (5 bases each). The germline gives CDR1 DFQATT, CDR2 SNEGSKA (reference sequence). CDR3 length: 15 residues. The germline V and J ends were trimmed by 4 bases and 2 bases, with 15 bases remaining between them. In nucleotides, the CDR3 is TGCAGTGCTACCCTATACCGGGGACCCTACAATGAGCAGTTCTTC. As protein: CSATLYRGPYNEQFF.

This clonotype was detected only a few times. This sequence joins TRBV19 and TRBJ2-1; D remains ambiguous. There are 17 residues in the CDR3. Germline assignment: CDR1 LNHDA and CDR2 SQIVND (reference sequence). Trimming removed 5 bases at V and 2 bases at J, with 19 bases between. The CDR3 spells CASSVMTYISPYNEQFF. CDR3 DNA sequence: TGTGCCAGTAGTGTCATGACTTATATCTCACCCTACAATGAGCAGTTCTTC.